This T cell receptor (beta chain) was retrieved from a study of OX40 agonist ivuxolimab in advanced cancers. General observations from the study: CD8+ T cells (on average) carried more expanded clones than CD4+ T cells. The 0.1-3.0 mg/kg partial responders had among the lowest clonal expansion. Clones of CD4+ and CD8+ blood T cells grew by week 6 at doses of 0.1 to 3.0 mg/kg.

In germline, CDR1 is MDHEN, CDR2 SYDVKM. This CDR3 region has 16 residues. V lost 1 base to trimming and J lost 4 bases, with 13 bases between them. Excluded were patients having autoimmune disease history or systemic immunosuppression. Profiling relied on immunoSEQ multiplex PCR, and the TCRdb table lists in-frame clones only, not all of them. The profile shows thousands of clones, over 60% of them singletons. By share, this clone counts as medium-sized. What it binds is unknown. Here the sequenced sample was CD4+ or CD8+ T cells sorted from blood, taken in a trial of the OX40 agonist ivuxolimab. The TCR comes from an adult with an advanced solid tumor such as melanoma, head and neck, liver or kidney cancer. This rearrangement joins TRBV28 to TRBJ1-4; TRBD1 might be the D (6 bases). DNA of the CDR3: TGTGCCAGCAGTTTATTCGGGGGGCGGGATAATGAAAAACTGTTTTTT. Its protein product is CASSLFGGRDNEKLFF.